What follows is one T cell receptor beta chain and its context. These data come from a study of chemoradiotherapy in HPV16-positive cancers. Assay: immunoSEQ multiplex PCR; the TCRdb copy retains only in-frame clones and omits some. The sample contains about 23,000 clones, about 90% of which appear only once. Sequenced here: blood, sampled from a patient who underwent chemoradiotherapy. The TCR comes from a human donor with HPV-associated anogenital cancer.

The CDR3 region has the DNA TGTGCCAGCAGTCCCAGTAGCGGGGGGCCCTACAATGAGCAGTTCTTC. Its translation: CASSPSSGGPYNEQFF. The rearrangement links TRBV2 to TRBJ2-1, with 10 bases fitting TRBD2. Germline V gene lookup returns CDR1 SNHLY and CDR2 FYNNEI. With 5 bases clipped from V and 2 bases from J, the junction kept 6 bases outside the gene matches. This CDR3 contains 16 residues. Using reference TRBV2 and TRBJ2-1 for the parts outside the CDR3, the full variable domain is EPEVTQTPSHQVTQMGQEVILRCVPISNHLYFYWYRQILGQKVEFLVSFYNNEISEKSEIFDDQFSVERPDGSNFTLKIRSTKLEDSAMYFCASSPSSGGPYNEQFFGPGTRLTVL.